This T cell receptor (beta chain) derives from a study of CD8 T cells in ankylosing spondylitis (dated by TCRdb to the late 2010s). For the study in its entirety: T cell receptor beta repertoires were profiled in healthy donors and ankylosing spondylitis patients so that disease-linked TCR variants could be found. The full study cohort was made up of 20 to 25 ankylosing spondylitis patients and approximately 100 healthy donors. Peripheral blood was sampled, and synovial fluid was additionally collected from ankylosing spondylitis patients. Overall study results and their limits: Blood from ankylosing spondylitis patients appeared to be characterized by a TCR beta motif composed of under ten highly homologous amino acid variants. Significant enrichment of the disease-linked clones was reported in matched synovial fluid samples from ankylosing spondylitis patients. Some motif variants had previously been reported in the synovial fluid and blood of reactive arthritis patients, which suggests shared mechanisms of disease initiation. A CD8+ phenotype was shown by the disease-linked clones, which were found at relatively low frequencies in peripheral blood.

The listed sequencing device is Illumina HiSeq 2500. TCR beta libraries were prepared by quantitative 5'-RACE with molecular barcodes. As for the authors' bioinformatics: A new computational method, built on a probabilistic model of VDJ rearrangement, was used to identify disease-linked TCR variants. Using fastp at Q25 and MiXCR, TCRdb reprocessed the public reads and kept productive beta chains. A single entry per CDR3 protein holds the most common genes and DNA from its merged rows. These V and J calls rely on TCRdb rather than the paper's analysis. For this sample the table gives 300,000 to 400,000 distinct CDR3 sequences, of which about 9.9% were detected only once. The top ten constitute roughly 9.5% of the sample. This clonotype was counted at least ten times. Its specific antigen is unknown. The input lacks base qualities; no much larger clone sits a single base away. The germline V gene encodes CDR1 DFQATT and CDR2 SNEGSKA (reference sequence). V sheds 7 bases and J sheds 1 base, leaving 11 bases between their ends. The CDR3 goes from the cysteine to the phenylalanine over 12 residues. Of all the DNA, just the CDR3 is kept, 36 bases in frame from base 1.

Sequenced: blood, either unsorted or a sorted T cell fraction (not recorded which). The chain is made from TRBV20-1 and TRBJ2-7; perhaps TRBD1 is the D gene, with 5 bases matching. The clonotype was recovered from a female donor with ankylosing spondylitis or in good health (not recorded which). The CDR3 protein sequence reads: CSVGRTSYEQYF. The nucleotides read TGCAGTGTCGGCAGGACATCCTACGAGCAGTACTTC.